The T cell receptor beta chain under discussion was sequenced for a study of PD-1 and CTLA-4 blockade in melanoma. This CDR3 contains 16 residues. With 1 base removed from V and 7 bases from J, the gap between germline ends came to 20 bases. Germline loops: CDR1 SEHNR, CDR2 FQNEAQ (reference sequence). The count of this clone is one. Profiling relied on immunoSEQ multiplex PCR, and the TCRdb table lists in-frame clones only, not all of them. The repertoire has around 20,000 clones, 70% to 90% of them found once; the top ten carry 7.8%. The rearrangement uses TRBV7-9 and TRBJ2-7; tentative D call: TRBD1 (5 bases). This specimen was CD8+ T cells from peripheral blood, taken before anti-PD-1 treatment. This clonotype was obtained from a human donor with melanoma. CDR3 region: CASSLDSSGRAREQYF. As DNA, the CDR3 is TGTGCCAGCAGCTTAGACTCCTCCGGCAGGGCGAGGGAGCAGTACTTC.